The clone carrying this T cell receptor (beta chain) turned up a few times. The target antigen is unknown. This specimen comes from a study of vaccination and CD4 T cells after COVID-19. Study background: The study collected post-vaccine samples a median 72 days after dose two, with a range of 14 to 241.

The treatment denotes: approximately nine-day PBMC culture with coronavirus spike peptide pools or control peptides (ViraFEST assay). Collection of the unexposed donor's CD4+ T cells took place before the COVID-19 pandemic (2011-2018). Under the ViraFEST approach, antigen-specific T cells were expanded with peptide pools and TCRs subsequently sequenced. Findings of the study overall: Clonotypes reactive to SARS-CoV-2 had a median that went up from 21 to 38, but not significantly.

In germline, CDR1 is MNHEY, CDR2 SMNVEV (reference sequence). The CDR3 contains 15 residues. Trimming pared 3 bases from V and 3 bases from J, leaving 14 bases between. Researchers used the Oncomine TCR Beta short-read assay to sequence DNA from cultured CD4+ T cells. Researchers extracted genomic DNA from CD4+ T cells that had been cultured. One entry per CDR3 protein, called by TCRdb with MiXCR from the PCR reads. The sample yields 8,000 to 9,000 distinct CDR3 sequences, under 55% seen once. The sequenced sample consisted of CD4+ T cells from blood, cultured in vitro. The chain uses TRBV27 and TRBJ1-2; D is perhaps TRBD1 (6 bases). The source of this sequence is a human donor in good health. CDR3 sequence: CASSLFWGADYGYTF. For the CDR3, the DNA is TGTGCCAGCAGTTTGTTCTGGGGGGCAGACTATGGCTACACCTTC.